This TCR beta chain was found in a study of blood T cell repertoires in COVID-19. Overall study context: Acute-phase and convalescent COVID-19 samples originated in the United States, Italy and Spain. PBMCs, B-cell-depleted T cells, or T cells provided the cDNA or gDNA that made up the material.

The germline V gene has CDR1 KGHSH and CDR2 LQKENI. V lost 2 bases and J 7 bases, leaving 11 bases between the germline ends. This CDR3 is 14 amino acids long. In the study's own analysis: From reference gene primer amplification, estimates of nucleated cell counts were derived. Measured with immunoSEQ multiplex PCR; TCRdb has only the in-frame clones, and not every one. V, J and clone size reflect that table, while D and trimming were determined from the DNA. The table includes around 13,000 clones, roughly nine tenths detected once. Sequences were obtained from peripheral blood. This sequence joins TRBV18 and TRBJ1-4; D is ambiguous. The TCR comes from a middle-aged man with active COVID-19. The CDR3 protein is CASSPGRDREKLFF. Written as DNA, the CDR3 is TGTGCCAGCTCACCAGGCCGGGATCGTGAAAAACTGTTTTTT.